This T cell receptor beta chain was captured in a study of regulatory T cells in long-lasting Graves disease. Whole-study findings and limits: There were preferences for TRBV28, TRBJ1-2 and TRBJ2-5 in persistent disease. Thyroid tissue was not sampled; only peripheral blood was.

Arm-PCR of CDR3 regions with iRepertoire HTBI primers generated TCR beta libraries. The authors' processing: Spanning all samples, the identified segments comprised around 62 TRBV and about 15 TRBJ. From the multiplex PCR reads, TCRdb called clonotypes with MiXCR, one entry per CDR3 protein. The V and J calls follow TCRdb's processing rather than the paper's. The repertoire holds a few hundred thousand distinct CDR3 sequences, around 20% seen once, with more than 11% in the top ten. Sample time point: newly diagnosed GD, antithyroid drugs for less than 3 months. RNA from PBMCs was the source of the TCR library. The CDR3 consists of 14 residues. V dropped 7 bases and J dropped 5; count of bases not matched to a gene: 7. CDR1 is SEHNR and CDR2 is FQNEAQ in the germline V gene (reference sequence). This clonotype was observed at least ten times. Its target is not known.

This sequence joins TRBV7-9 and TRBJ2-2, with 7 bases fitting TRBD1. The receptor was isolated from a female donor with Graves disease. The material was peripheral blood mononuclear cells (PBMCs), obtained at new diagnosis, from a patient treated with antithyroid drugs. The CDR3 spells CASTKTGWTGELFF. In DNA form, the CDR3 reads TGTGCCAGCACTAAGACAGGGTGGACCGGGGAGCTGTTTTTT.